Below, 24 T cell receptor beta chains from the same sample are listed, as sequenced in a study of T cell responses to AZD1222 COVID-19 vaccine. Clones were sequenced by immunoSEQ multiplex PCR, and TCRdb holds only the in-frame ones, with some missing. The sample has some 140,000 clones, around 90% seen once; the top ten hold just over 5.5%. The sample consisted of peripheral blood, taken on day 0 of AZD1222 vaccination. These receptors originate from an adult in good health.

This sequence joins TRBV9 and TRBJ1-2; D might be TRBD1 (6 bases). CDR1 and CDR2 (germline): SGDLS, YYNGEE. This CDR3 comprises 15 residues. Trimming stripped 3 bases from V and 2 bases from J, with 14 bases between. The CDR3 coding sequence is TGTGCCAGCAGCGCGACCGGGGGGGCCAACTATGGCTACACCTTC. Translated: CASSATGGANYGYTF.

The chain is built from TRBV7-3 and TRBJ2-3, with D possibly being TRBD2 (6 bases). Trimming cost V 5 bases and J 11 bases, with 29 bases left between them. The CDR3 contains 17 residues. Germline V CDR1 and CDR2: SGHTA, FQGTGA. CDR3 region: CASSPRAGRVGGVMQYF. For the CDR3, the DNA is TGTGCCAGCAGCCCCAGGGCGGGACGCGTCGGCGGGGTTATGCAGTATTTT.

The chain is built from TRBV5-1 and TRBJ2-7; TRBD1 might be the D (6 bases). Trimming took off 4 bases at V and 0 bases at J, with 11 bases between the two ends. Germline CDR1 reads SGHRS; CDR2 reads YFSETQ. The CDR3 has 14 amino acids. The CDR3 nucleotides read TGCGCCAGCAGCCCCACAGGGAGCTCCTACGAGCAGTACTTC. It specifies CASSPTGSSYEQYF.

The V gene is TRBV10-3, the J gene TRBJ2-7; D possibly uses TRBD1 or TRBD2 (5 bases each). Germline CDR1 ENHRY, CDR2 SYGVKD. V was clipped by 5 bases and J by 2 bases, with 10 bases between them. The CDR3 sequence is 13 residues long. In DNA, the CDR3 is TGTGCCATCAGTCGAGCGGACACCTACGAGCAGTACTTC. This sequence encodes CAISRADTYEQYF.

This clone is a singleton in its sample. This chain links TRBV4-3 with TRBJ2-4; D remains ambiguous. The CDR3 covers 14 residues. Germline CDR1 and CDR2: LGHNA and YSLEER. Between the trimmed V and J ends, which lost 1 base and 0 bases, there was a span of 4 bases. The CDR3 nucleotides are TGCGCCAGCAGCCAAGCCTTAGCCAAAAACATTCAGTACTTC. This codes for CASSQALAKNIQYF.

This clone was seen a few times. This CDR3 is also generated by other DNA sequences in the sample. The chain joins TRBV6-2 or TRBV6-3 to TRBJ1-5; 8 bases agree with TRBD1. CDR1 and CDR2 from the germline V gene are MNHEY and SVGEGT. The V segment lost 2 bases and the J segment 5 bases; nucleotides outside the gene matches: 8. The length of the CDR3 is 16 residues. Written as DNA, the CDR3 is TGTGCCAGCAGTTACCGGACAGGGCGTGGGGATCAGCCCCAGCATTTT. It specifies CASSYRTGRGDQPQHF.

This rearrangement joins TRBV9 to TRBJ1-5; no clear D gene. Trimming shortened V by 0 bases and J by 0 bases, and 7 bases separated the two germline ends. The CDR3 contains 15 residues. CDR1 SGDLS and CDR2 YYNGEE come from the germline V gene. CDR3 sequence: CASSVAPDSNQPQHF. The CDR3 DNA reads as TGTGCCAGCAGCGTAGCTCCCGATAGCAATCAGCCCCAGCATTTT. Full variable domain (remainder filled in from reference TRBV9 and TRBJ1-5): DSGVTQTPKHLITATGQRVTLRCSPRSGDLSVYWYQQSLDQGLQFLIQYYNGEERAKGNILERFSAQQFPDLHSELNLSSLELGDSALYFCASSVAPDSNQPQHFGDGTRLSIL.

V gene TRBV24-1 combines with J gene TRBJ1-5, with 9 bases lining up with TRBD1. The CDR3 consists of 19 residues. Trimming at V came to 4 bases and at J to 0 bases, leaving 12 bases not matched to a gene. CDR1 is KGHDR, CDR2 SFDVKD, per germline. The CDR3 is CATSEGTGWISGSNQPQHF. The CDR3 nucleotides are TGTGCCACCAGTGAGGGGACAGGGTGGATCAGTGGTAGCAATCAGCCCCAGCATTTT.

In its sample, this clone was seen once. CDR3 coding DNA: TGTGCCAGCTCACCGACAGGGGGCTCGGATACGCAGTATTTT. As protein: CASSPTGGSDTQYF. This chain connects TRBV18 to TRBJ2-3; 10 bases agree with TRBD1. The CDR3 runs 14 residues. The V gene's germline CDR1 is KGHSH and CDR2 LQKENI. V lost 3 bases and J lost 6; bases outside the gene matches: 3.

The chain links TRBV9 to TRBJ1-4; D is unresolved. CDR3 length equals 15 residues. Germline V gives CDR1 SGDLS, CDR2 YYNGEE. Deletions cut 0 bases from V and 6 bases from J, with 12 bases between. In DNA, the CDR3 is TGTGCCAGCAGCGTAGGTAGCATGAGAGATGAAAAACTGTTTTTT. It translates to CASSVGSMRDEKLFF.

The CDR3 DNA reads as TGTGCCAGCAGTCCGCGGGAGCCCACCTACAATGAGCAGTTCTTC. Translated: CASSPREPTYNEQFF. V is TRBV6-2 or TRBV6-3 and J is TRBJ2-1; 7 nucleotides agree with TRBD2. Germline lookup yields CDR1 MNHEY and CDR2 SVGEGT. V lost 5 bases and J lost 2; bases outside the gene matches: 6. The CDR3 contains 15 residues.

The chain has TRBV24-1 and TRBJ2-2; 8 bases agree with TRBD1. V was clipped by 4 bases and J by 1 base; unmatched bases: 4. This CDR3 is built from 16 residues. The germline V gene has CDR1 KGHDR and CDR2 SFDVKD. DNA of the CDR3: TGTGCCACCAGTGACTTAACAGGGGGGAACACCGGGGAGCTGTTTTTT. It specifies CATSDLTGGNTGELFF.

The rearrangement links TRBV3-1 (or the pseudogene TRBV3-2) to TRBJ1-5; TRBD1 aligns across 7 bases. The junction had 3 bases not matched to a gene; V was cut back by 1 base and J by 6 bases. Germline V gene data show CDR1 as LGHDT and CDR2 as YNNKEL (reference sequence). CDR3 length: 14 residues. The CDR3 reads CASSQGTGAQPQHF. DNA of the CDR3: TGTGCCAGCAGCCAAGGAACAGGGGCTCAGCCCCAGCATTTT.

V and J are TRBV7-2 and TRBJ2-1, with no clear D. Trimming pared 4 bases from V and 8 bases from J, leaving 6 bases between. Germline V lookup: CDR1 SGHTA, CDR2 FQGNSA. The CDR3 is made up of 11 amino acids. In DNA form, the CDR3 reads TGTGCCAGCAGCTATACGGATGAGCAGTTCTTC. Its protein product is CASSYTDEQFF.

The chain employs TRBV18 and TRBJ1-6, with 10 bases fitting TRBD1. The CDR3 is made up of 15 amino acids. Germline CDR1 KGHSH, CDR2 LQKENI. The trim removed 2 bases at V and 7 bases at J, leaving 2 bases unmatched. CDR3 region: CASSPSGQGNSPLHF. The CDR3 DNA sequence: TGTGCCAGCTCACCATCGGGACAGGGGAATTCACCCCTCCACTTT.

A single count supports this clone. The chain joins TRBV18 to TRBJ1-6; D might be TRBD1 (5 bases). Between the trimmed V and J ends, which lost 3 bases and 9 bases, there was a span of 15 bases. CDR3 length: 15 residues. Germline CDR1 and CDR2: KGHSH and LQKENI. This chain's CDR3 is CASSPFGDRASPLHF. DNA of the CDR3: TGTGCCAGCTCACCTTTTGGAGACAGAGCTTCACCCCTCCACTTT.

A note on this clone: At one of its ends the junction is not consistent with the germline gene, which may arise from a read error. The V call is TRBV29-1, the J call TRBJ2-5, with 11 bases fitting TRBD1. Germline V gene data show CDR1 as SQVTM and CDR2 as ANQGSEA. CDR3 size: 15 residues. CDR3 in DNA: TGCCGCGTTGACGGGGACAGGGGGAGAGGGGAGACCCAGTACTTC. Amino acid sequence: CRVDGDRGRGETQYF.

The chain combines TRBV5-4 with TRBJ2-1, with 9 positions matching TRBD2. Trimming took 0 bases from V and 10 from J; bases not matched to a gene: 8. The germline gives CDR1 SGHNT, CDR2 YYREEE (reference sequence). The CDR3 is made up of 15 amino acids. CDR3 nucleotides: TGTGCCAGCAGCTTGGACCCGCGGGAGGGCCGGGAGCAGTTCTTC. It translates to CASSLDPREGREQFF.

The chain couples TRBV19 to TRBJ2-3, with 9 bases aligning to TRBD2. V gave up 5 bases and J gave up 1 base; unmatched junction bases: 7. Germline V gene data show CDR1 as LNHDA and CDR2 as SQIVND (reference sequence). The CDR3 is made up of 16 amino acids. CDR3 in amino acids: CASSAPGLARTDTQYF. The CDR3 DNA reads TGTGCCAGTAGTGCACCGGGACTAGCTCGCACAGATACGCAGTATTTT.

The gene calls are TRBV15 and TRBJ2-1; a possible D gene is TRBD2 (5 bases). V was shortened by 3 bases and J by 4 bases, with 16 bases between the two germline ends. The CDR3 extends over 16 amino acids. Germline V gene sequence: CDR1 LNHNV, CDR2 YYDKDF (reference sequence). The CDR3 reads CATSRDQLVAYNEQFF. In DNA form, the CDR3 reads TGTGCCACCAGCAGGGACCAGTTAGTAGCGTACAATGAGCAGTTCTTC.

The genes are TRBV30 and TRBJ2-2; no firm D call. The germline CDR1 and CDR2 sequences are GTSNPN and SVGIG (reference sequence). CDR3 size: 12 residues. The V and J ends lost 1 base and 8 bases respectively, with 8 bases between them. CDR3 amino acids: CAWSGEVGELFF. The CDR3 DNA reads TGTGCCTGGAGTGGAGAAGTTGGGGAGCTGTTTTTT. The whole variable domain, remainder taken from reference TRBV30 and TRBJ2-2, is SQTIHQWPATLVQPVGSPLSLECTVEGTSNPNLYWYRQAAGRGLQLLFYSVGIGQISSEVPQNLSASRPQDRQFILSSKKLLLSDSGFYLCAWSGEVGELFFGEGSRLTVL.

The V gene is TRBV4-3, the J gene TRBJ2-7, with 9 nucleotides matching TRBD1. The V gene end was trimmed by 4 bases and the J gene end by 1 base; junction bases not matched to a gene: 2. The CDR3 runs to 14 residues. Germline V CDR1 and CDR2: LGHNA, YSLEER. Here the CDR3 reads CASSPGTGSYEQYF. CDR3 coding DNA: TGCGCCAGCAGCCCAGGGACAGGGTCCTACGAGCAGTACTTC.

The chain is built from TRBV21-1 and TRBJ1-3. TRBV21-1 is tagged as a pseudogene. The CDR3 is made up of 17 amino acids. DNA of the CDR3: TGTGCCAGCACCAAGGGTCCGGGGGGGAGCTCTGGAAACACCATATATTTT. Protein: CASTKGPGGSSGNTIYF.

A remark on this clone: At one of its ends the junction is not consistent with the germline gene, which may arise from a read error. V is TRBV6-1 and J is TRBJ1-3; possibly TRBD1 for D (5 bases). The germline gives CDR1 MNHNS, CDR2 SASEGT. The CDR3 is 14 amino acids. CDR3 nucleotides: TGTGCCAGCAGTGAAGCGCAAAGGGACGGTGCTCTTCATTTT. Translated, it gives CASSEAQRDGALHF.